A single sample is the source of the 3 T cell receptor beta chains below, sequenced in a study of early stage breast cancer tumors. Repertoires were generated with immunoSEQ multiplex PCR, while TCRdb's copy carries only in-frame clones and drops some. The table records around 50,000 clones, approximately 80% of them present only once. The source material was blood. The source of these receptors is a person aged 45 to 60 with breast cancer.

V and J are TRBV6-1 and TRBJ1-5; possibly TRBD1 for D (6 bases). The CDR3 loop spans 14 amino acids. V was trimmed by 6 bases and J by 3 bases, leaving 12 bases between them. Germline CDR1 is MNHNS and CDR2 is SASEGT. CDR3 region: CASRVQGSNQPQHF. The CDR3 DNA is TGTGCCAGCAGGGTACAGGGTTCCAATCAGCCCCAGCATTTT.

V and J are TRBV27 and TRBJ2-3, with D possibly being TRBD2 (6 bases). V shed 3 bases and J shed 6 bases, with 19 bases lying between them. Germline V CDR1 and CDR2: MNHEY, SMNVEV (reference sequence). The CDR3 is made up of 16 amino acids. The CDR3 reads CASSFGGTNPRDTQYF. CDR3 DNA: TGTGCCAGCAGTTTTGGGGGGACGAACCCGCGGGATACGCAGTATTTT.

This chain links TRBV7-8 with TRBJ1-6, with 10 bases aligning to TRBD1. Unmatched junction bases numbered 1, after V lost 0 bases and J lost 2 bases. In germline, CDR1 is SGHVS, CDR2 FQNEAQ. The CDR3 is 17 amino acids. The CDR3 region has the DNA TGTGCCAGCAGCTTAGCTGGACAGGGGGCCTATAATTCACCCCTCCACTTT. Translating gives CASSLAGQGAYNSPLHF.